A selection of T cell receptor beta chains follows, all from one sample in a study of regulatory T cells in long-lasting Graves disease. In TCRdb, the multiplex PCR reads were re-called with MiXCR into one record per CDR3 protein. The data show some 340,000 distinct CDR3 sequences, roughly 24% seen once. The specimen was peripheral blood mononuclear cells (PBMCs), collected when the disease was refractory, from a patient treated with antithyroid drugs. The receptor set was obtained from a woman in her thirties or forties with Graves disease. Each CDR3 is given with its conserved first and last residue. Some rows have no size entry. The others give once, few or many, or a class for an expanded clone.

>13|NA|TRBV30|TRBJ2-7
CAWAGTEPNEQYF
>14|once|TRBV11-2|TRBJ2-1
CASSPGQVYNEQFF
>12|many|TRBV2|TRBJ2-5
CASRRPGEPQYF
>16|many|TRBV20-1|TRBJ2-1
CSARDVGREGYNEQFF
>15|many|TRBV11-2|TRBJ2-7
CASSLTGKSGTGQYF
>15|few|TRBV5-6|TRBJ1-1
CASSLSDRLNTEAFF
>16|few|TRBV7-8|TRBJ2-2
CASSPTRGRATGELFF
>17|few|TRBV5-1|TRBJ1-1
CASSNQTGLNRNTEAFF
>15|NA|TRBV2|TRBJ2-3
CASTLAGSSTDTQYF
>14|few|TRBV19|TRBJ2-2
CASSFSSNTGELFF
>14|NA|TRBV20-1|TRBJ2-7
CSATLSGSAYEQYF
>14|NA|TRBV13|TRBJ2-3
CASSFVVATDTQYF
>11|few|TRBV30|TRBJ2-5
CALTGGRTQYF
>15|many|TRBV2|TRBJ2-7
CASSRQGALGNEQYF
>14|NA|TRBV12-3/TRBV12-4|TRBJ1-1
CASRDSGTGPEAFF
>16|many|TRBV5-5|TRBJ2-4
CASSPRAGTPKNIQYF
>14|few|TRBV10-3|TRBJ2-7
CAISDVTGYYEQYF
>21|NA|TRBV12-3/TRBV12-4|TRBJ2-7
CASSLDLRWAGGASVTYEQYF
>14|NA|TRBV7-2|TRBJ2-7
CASSPQRESYEQYF
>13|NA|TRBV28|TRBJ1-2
CASSHRPLSGYTF
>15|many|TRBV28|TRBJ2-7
CASSLERRSSYEQYF
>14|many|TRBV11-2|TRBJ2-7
CASARERGNYEQYF
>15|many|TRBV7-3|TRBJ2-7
CASSLTSSGIHEQYF
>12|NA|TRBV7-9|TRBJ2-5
CASSSNGETQYF
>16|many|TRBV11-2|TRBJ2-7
CASSLGPSGSGYEQYF
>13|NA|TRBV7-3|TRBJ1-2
CASSLHGSLDYTF
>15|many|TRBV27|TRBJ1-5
CASSMGQGYNQPQHF
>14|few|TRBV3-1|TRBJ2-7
CASSLGTGREEQYF
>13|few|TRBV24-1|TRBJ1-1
CATSDRGRPEAFF
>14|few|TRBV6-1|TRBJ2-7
CASSKAVSAHEQYF
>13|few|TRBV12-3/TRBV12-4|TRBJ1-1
CASSFRRTAEAFF
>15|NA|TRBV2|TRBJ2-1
CASSDATSGGNEQFF
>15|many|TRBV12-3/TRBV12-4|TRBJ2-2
CASSLLAGVTGELFF
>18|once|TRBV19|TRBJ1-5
CASSGGPGQGMINQPQHF
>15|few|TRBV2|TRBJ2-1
CASSEARQPYNEQFF
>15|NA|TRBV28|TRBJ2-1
CASSFEDYSYNEQFF
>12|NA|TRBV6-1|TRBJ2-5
CASSMGRETQYF
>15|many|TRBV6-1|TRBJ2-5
CASLELTGIQETQYF
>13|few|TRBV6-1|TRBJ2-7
CASSGDTSYEQYF
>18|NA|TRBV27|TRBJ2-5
CASSLRTPHPQYQETQYF
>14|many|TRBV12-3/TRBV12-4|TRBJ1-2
CASSLGTYYYGYTF
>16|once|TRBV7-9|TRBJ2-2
CASSPPTSGNTGELFF
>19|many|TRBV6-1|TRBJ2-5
CASSEFAASGRPTEETQYF
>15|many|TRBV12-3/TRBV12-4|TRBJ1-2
CASSPRGLKNYGYTF